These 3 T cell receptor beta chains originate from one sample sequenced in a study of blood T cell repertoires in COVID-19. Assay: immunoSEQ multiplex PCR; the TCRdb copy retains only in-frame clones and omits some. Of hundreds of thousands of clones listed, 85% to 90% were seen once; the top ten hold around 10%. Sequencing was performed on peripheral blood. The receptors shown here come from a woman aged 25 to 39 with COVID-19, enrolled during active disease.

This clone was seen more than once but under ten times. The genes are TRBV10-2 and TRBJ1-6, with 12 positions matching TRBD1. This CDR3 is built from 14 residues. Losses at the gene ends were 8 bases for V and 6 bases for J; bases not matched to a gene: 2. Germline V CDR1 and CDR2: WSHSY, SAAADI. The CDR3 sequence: CASRDRGRNSPLHF. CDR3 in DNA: TGCGCCAGCCGGGACAGGGGGCGTAATTCACCCCTCCACTTT.

The CDR3 sequence: CASTYRGIMNTEAFF. In DNA form, the CDR3 reads TGTGCCAGCACCTACAGGGGGATCATGAACACTGAAGCTTTCTTT. The rearrangement joins TRBV28 to TRBJ1-1; 8 bases agree with TRBD1. The CDR3 consists of 15 residues. J gave up 0 bases and V 7 bases, and 7 bases lay outside the gene matches. Germline-derived CDR1 and CDR2 are MDHEN and SYDVKM.

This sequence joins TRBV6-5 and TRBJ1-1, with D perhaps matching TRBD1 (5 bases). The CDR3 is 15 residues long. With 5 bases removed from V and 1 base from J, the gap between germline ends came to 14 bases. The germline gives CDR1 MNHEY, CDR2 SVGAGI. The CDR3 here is CASSLHRTQNTEAFF. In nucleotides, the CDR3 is TGTGCCAGCAGTCTTCACAGGACCCAGAACACTGAAGCTTTCTTT.